The clone carrying this TCR beta chain was seen more than once but under ten times. What it recognizes is unknown. Via MiXCR, TCRdb re-called the reads, giving one row per CDR3 protein. Altogether 450,000 to 550,000 distinct CDR3 sequences are present, approximately 16% being singletons, with the ten largest covering around 25%. These data belong to a study of T cell repertoires in cytomegalovirus infection. Study-level findings and limits: The ex vivo response was dominated by HLA-C-restricted CMV-specific TCR beta clonotypes.

Between the trimmed V and J ends, which lost 1 base and 10 bases, there was a span of 8 bases. The CDR3 extends over 12 amino acids. The V gene's germline CDR1 is SGDLS and CDR2 YYNGEE. This chain links TRBV9 with TRBJ2-2; D not resolved. The TCR comes from a human donor in good health (CMV status not recorded). Some clones in this sample may be carry-over from other donors' samples. The sequenced sample consisted of CD8+ T cells from PBMCs. CDR3 in amino acids: CASSVPGVELFF. CDR3 coding DNA: TGTGCCAGCAGCGTACCGGGTGTGGAGCTGTTTTTT.